A single sample gave rise to the 19 T cell receptor beta chains below, sequenced in a study of cytomegalovirus exposure and HLA in healthy donors. The PCR used 60 Vbeta and 13 Jbeta primers. Sequencing was performed with immunoSEQ multiplex PCR; in TCRdb, only in-frame clones are kept and a portion is missing. The sample lists 100,000 or so clones, approximately 72% seen once, with roughly 15% in the top ten. The sample consisted of PBMCs. The source of these receptors is a male donor in good health and CMV-seropositive.

The rearrangement links TRBV28 to TRBJ1-1, with D possibly TRBD1 on 5 matching bases. The germline V gene encodes CDR1 MDHEN and CDR2 SYDVKM. The V gene lost 2 bases and the J gene lost 1 base, with 8 bases spanning the gap. This CDR3 has 14 residues. Here the CDR3 DNA reads TGTGCCAGCAGTTTACCAGGGCCGAACACTGAAGCTTTCTTT. Translation: CASSLPGPNTEAFF.

In the case of this clone: An end of the junction differs from the germline gene, which may be a read error. The chain couples TRBV7-9 to TRBJ2-2; 7 bases line up with TRBD1. The CDR3 is 17 amino acids. Germline lookup yields CDR1 SEHNR and CDR2 FQNEAQ (reference sequence). The CDR3 bases are TGTGCCAGCAGCTCCTCGGGGACAGAAGCGAATACCGGGGAGCTGTTTTTT. Translating gives CASSSSGTEANTGELFF.

The chain combines TRBV4-1 with TRBJ2-1, with 12 nucleotides matching TRBD2. The V gene's germline CDR1 is MGHRA and CDR2 YSYEKL. V lost 10 bases to trimming and J lost 1 base; unmatched junction nucleotides: 14. The CDR3 contains 18 residues. CDR3 protein: CAKPPSGGAVKSYNEQFF. The CDR3 DNA reads as TGCGCCAAGCCCCCTAGCGGGGGGGCGGTTAAATCCTACAATGAGCAGTTCTTC.

This chain links TRBV5-4 with TRBJ2-2; D unclear. CDR1 and CDR2 from the germline V gene are SGHNT and YYREEE (reference sequence). This CDR3 spans 12 amino acids. Trimming cost V 2 bases and J 5 bases, with 4 bases left between them. The CDR3 sequence: CASSFFTGELFF. The CDR3 DNA reads TGTGCCAGCAGCTTCTTTACCGGGGAGCTGTTTTTT. Looking up the rest from reference TRBV5-4 and TRBJ2-2 gives the full variable domain: ETGVTQSPTHLIKTRGQQVTLRCSSQSGHNTVSWYQQALGQGPQFIFQYYREEENGRGNFPPRFSGLQFPNYSSELNVNALELDDSALYLCASSFFTGELFFGEGSRLTVL.

The chain employs TRBV7-2 and TRBJ1-1; tentative D call: TRBD1 (5 bases). From germline, CDR1 is SGHTA and CDR2 FQGNSA. V dropped 1 base and J dropped 2 bases, with 14 bases sitting between them. This CDR3 spans 16 amino acids. CDR3 sequence (DNA): TGTGCCAGCAGCTTAGTTGACAGCCTAATAAACACTGAAGCTTTCTTT. It translates to CASSLVDSLINTEAFF.

A single count supports this clone. The rearrangement joins TRBV7-3 to TRBJ2-2; TRBD1 is a possible D gene (6 bases). Germline CDR1 and CDR2: SGHTA and FQGTGA. V was cut by 1 base and J by 7 bases, with 16 bases left in between. The CDR3 loop spans 16 amino acids. The CDR3, as DNA: TGTGCCAGCAGCTTAAATGCGCAGGGGAGAGGCGGGGAGCTGTTTTTT. It encodes CASSLNAQGRGGELFF.

This clone showed up just once. The chain is built from TRBV7-9 and TRBJ1-2, with TRBD1 identical over 7 bases. The junction had 5 bases not matched to a gene; V was cut back by 3 bases and J by 4 bases. The CDR3 runs 14 residues. Looked up from germline, CDR1 is SEHNR and CDR2 is FQNEAQ (reference sequence). CDR3 coding DNA: TGTGCCAGCAGCTTTGGACAGGCTGCCTATGGCTACACCTTC. This encodes CASSFGQAAYGYTF.

The chain combines TRBV7-2 with TRBJ1-2, with unresolved D. V shed 0 bases and J shed 3 bases, with 11 bases lying between them. Germline CDR1 reads SGHTA; CDR2 reads FQGNSA. The CDR3 is 15 amino acids. Written as DNA, the CDR3 is TGTGCCAGCAGCTTAGCGCCCAGGCCGGACTATGGCTACACCTTC. Amino acids: CASSLAPRPDYGYTF.

J is TRBJ2-3 and V is TRBV5-1; D gene unclear. V was cut by 0 bases and J by 1 base, with 6 bases left in between. Germline loops: CDR1 SGHRS, CDR2 YFSETQ. The CDR3 is made up of 14 amino acids. The CDR3 spells CASSLGYRTDTQYF. DNA of the CDR3: TGCGCCAGCAGCTTGGGTTATCGCACAGATACGCAGTATTTT.

This chain joins TRBV6-5 and TRBJ2-5, with TRBD2 identical over 11 bases. Germline V gene sequence: CDR1 MNHEY, CDR2 SVGAGI. Trimming removed 2 bases from V and 5 bases from J; junction bases left unmatched: 4. This CDR3 is 15 amino acids long. CDR3 DNA: TGTGCCAGCAGTTACCGTCGACTAGCGGGGGAGACCCAGTACTTC. This translates into CASSYRRLAGETQYF.

This sequence joins TRBV30 and TRBJ1-5, with D maybe TRBD1 (5 bases). This CDR3 spans 16 amino acids. CDR1 is GTSNPN, CDR2 SVGIG, per germline (reference sequence). The V gene lost 0 bases and the J gene lost 6 bases, with 18 bases spanning the gap. DNA of the CDR3: TGTGCCTGGAGTGTACTGGGGCAGGTCGGAACTCAGCCCCAGCATTTT. Amino acids: CAWSVLGQVGTQPQHF. Together with reference TRBV30 and TRBJ1-5, the CDR3 gives the full variable domain: SQTIHQWPATLVQPVGSPLSLECTVEGTSNPNLYWYRQAAGRGLQLLFYSVGIGQISSEVPQNLSASRPQDRQFILSSKKLLLSDSGFYLCAWSVLGQVGTQPQHFGDGTRLSIL.

This chain connects TRBV6-5 to TRBJ1-1, with D possibly matching TRBD1 (5 bases). This CDR3 spans 11 amino acids. Germline V lookup: CDR1 MNHEY, CDR2 SVGAGI. V lost 4 bases and J 11 bases, leaving 11 bases between the germline ends. In DNA form, the CDR3 reads TGTGCCAGCAGTTCACGACGGGGGGCTTTCTTT. This gives the protein CASSSRRGAFF.

V and J are TRBV7-8 and TRBJ1-1; D call uncertain. This CDR3 has 13 amino acids. Germline V gene data show CDR1 as SGHVS and CDR2 as FQNEAQ. Between the trimmed V and J ends, which lost 2 bases and 5 bases, there was a span of 9 bases. CDR3 sequence (DNA): TGTGCCAGCAGCTTACAAACGGGGACTGAAGCTTTCTTT. It yields the protein CASSLQTGTEAFF.

This clone was recorded only once. This rearrangement joins TRBV16 to TRBJ1-6; a weak D match, TRBD1 (5 bases). CDR1 and CDR2 from the germline V gene are KGHSY and FQNENV. V lost 0 bases and J 10 bases, leaving 10 bases between the germline ends. The CDR3 is 14 amino acids. The CDR3 nucleotides read TGTGCCAGCAGCCAATCGGGAGGGGAATCACCCCTCCACTTT. Translating gives CASSQSGGESPLHF.

CDR3 sequence: CASSEAQGSPLHF. DNA of the CDR3: TGTGCCAGCAGTGAAGCGCAGGGCTCACCCCTCCACTTT. The chain couples TRBV6-1 to TRBJ1-6; D might be TRBD1 (5 bases). Germline V lookup: CDR1 MNHNS, CDR2 SASEGT. V gave up 0 bases and J gave up 10 bases, with 7 bases separating them. This CDR3 spans 13 amino acids.

DNA for the CDR3: TGTGCCAGCAGTAGGACTAGCTTCACAGATACGCAGTATTTT. Protein: CASSRTSFTDTQYF. The chain is built from TRBV6-5 and TRBJ2-3, with 8 positions matching TRBD2. J lost 2 bases, V lost 5 bases, and 3 bases had no gene match. The germline V gene encodes CDR1 MNHEY and CDR2 SVGAGI. The CDR3 has 14 residues.

The J gene is TRBJ1-1, the V gene TRBV18, with 9 positions matching TRBD1. J lost 4 bases, V lost 5 bases, and 8 bases had no gene match. The V gene's germline CDR1 is KGHSH and CDR2 LQKENI. CDR3 length: 15 residues. The DNA of the CDR3 is TGTGCCAGCTCATTACAGGGGGCAAGTGGCACTGAAGCTTTCTTT. Protein sequence: CASSLQGASGTEAFF. Variable domain in full (rest from reference TRBV18 and TRBJ1-1): NAGVMQNPRHLVRRRGQEARLRCSPMKGHSHVYWYRQLPEEGLKFMVYLQKENIIDESGMPKERFSAEFPKEGPSILRIQQVVRGDSAAYFCASSLQGASGTEAFFGQGTRLTVV.

The rearrangement links TRBV7-3 to TRBJ1-3, with D uncertain. V was trimmed by 1 base and J by 4 bases, leaving 14 bases between them. This CDR3 is 16 amino acids long. From germline, CDR1 is SGHTA and CDR2 FQGTGA. The CDR3 coding sequence is TGTGCCAGCAGCTTAATCTGGCCGGCGGGGGGAAACACCATATATTTT. Translation: CASSLIWPAGGNTIYF.

V and J are TRBV2 and TRBJ1-1; D remains unclear. The CDR3 length is 15 residues. V shed 0 bases and J shed 4 bases, with 12 bases lying between them. Looked up from germline, CDR1 is SNHLY and CDR2 is FYNNEI. For the CDR3, the DNA is TGTGCCAGCAGTGAAGCGGCTAGTCTGGGCACTGAAGCTTTCTTT. It yields the protein CASSEAASLGTEAFF. The full variable domain, its missing parts supplied by reference TRBV2 and TRBJ1-1, is EPEVTQTPSHQVTQMGQEVILRCVPISNHLYFYWYRQILGQKVEFLVSFYNNEISEKSEIFDDQFSVERPDGSNFTLKIRSTKLEDSAMYFCASSEAASLGTEAFFGQGTRLTVV.